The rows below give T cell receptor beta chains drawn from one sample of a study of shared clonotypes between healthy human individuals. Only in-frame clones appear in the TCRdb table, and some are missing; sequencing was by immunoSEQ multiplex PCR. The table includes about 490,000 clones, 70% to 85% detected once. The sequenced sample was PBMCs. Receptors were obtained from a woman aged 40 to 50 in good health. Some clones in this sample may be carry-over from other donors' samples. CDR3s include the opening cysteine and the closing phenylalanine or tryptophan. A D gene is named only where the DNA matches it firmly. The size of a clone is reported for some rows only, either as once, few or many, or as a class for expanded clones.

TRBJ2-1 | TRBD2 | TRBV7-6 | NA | CASSLVSGTSVGGEQFF | TGTGCCAGCAGCTTAGTTTCCGGGACTAGTGTTGGGGGTGAGCAGTTCTTC
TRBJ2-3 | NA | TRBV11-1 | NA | CASSIDGHTDTQYF | TGTGCCAGCAGCATCGACGGGCACACAGATACGCAGTATTTT
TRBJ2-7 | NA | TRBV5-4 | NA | CASSLGDGSYEQYF | TGTGCCAGCAGCTTAGGGGACGGTTCCTACGAGCAGTACTTC
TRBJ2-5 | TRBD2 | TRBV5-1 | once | CASSLVPGGSETQYF | TGCGCCAGCAGCTTGGTACCGGGAGGGAGTGAGACCCAGTACTTC
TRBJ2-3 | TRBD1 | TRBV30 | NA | CAWSPRTGGLTDTQYF | TGTGCCTGGAGTCCCCGGACAGGGGGACTGACAGATACGCAGTATTTT
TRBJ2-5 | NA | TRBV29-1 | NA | CSVLWRGSETQYF | TGCAGCGTTTTGTGGAGAGGTTCGGAGACCCAGTACTTC
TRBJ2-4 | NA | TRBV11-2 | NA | CASREGRGLAKNIQYF | TGTGCCAGCAGGGAGGGGCGGGGCTTAGCCAAAAACATTCAGTACTTC
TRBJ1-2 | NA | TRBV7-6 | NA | CASSSSRQANYGYTF | TGTGCCAGCAGCTCTTCTCGACAGGCTAACTATGGCTACACCTTC
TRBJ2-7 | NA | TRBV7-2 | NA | CASSLEGVPTYEQYF | TGTGCCAGCAGCTTAGAGGGGGTTCCGACCTACGAGCAGTACTTC
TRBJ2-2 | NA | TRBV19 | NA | CASSIKGNTGELFF | TGTGCCAGTAGTATAAAAGGCAACACCGGGGAGCTGTTTTTT
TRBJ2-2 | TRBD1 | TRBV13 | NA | CASSPRGNGELFF | TGTGCCAGCAGCCCCAGGGGGAACGGGGAGCTGTTTTTT
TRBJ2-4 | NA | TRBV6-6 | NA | CVSSYSQGGNIQYF | TGTGTCAGCAGTTACTCCCAGGGTGGAAACATTCAGTACTTC
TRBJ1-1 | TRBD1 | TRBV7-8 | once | CASSLDRGGTEAFF | TGTGCCAGCAGCTTAGACAGGGGGGGAACTGAAGCTTTCTTT
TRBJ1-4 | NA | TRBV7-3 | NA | CASSPGIEDEKLFF | TGTGCCAGCAGTCCCGGGATAGAGGATGAAAAACTGTTTTTT
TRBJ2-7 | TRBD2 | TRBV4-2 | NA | CASSQETGLASNYEQYF | TGTGCCAGCAGCCAAGAGACGGGACTAGCGTCCAACTACGAGCAGTACTTC
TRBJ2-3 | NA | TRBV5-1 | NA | CASSLTGSRDTQYF | TGCGCCAGCAGCTTGACCGGGAGTAGAGATACGCAGTATTTT
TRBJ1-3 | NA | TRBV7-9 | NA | CASSLAGTLTGNTIYF | TGTGCCAGCAGCTTAGCCGGGACACTTACTGGAAACACCATATATTTT
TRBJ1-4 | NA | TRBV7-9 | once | CASSLGQSNEKLFF | TGTGCCAGCAGCTTAGGACAGAGTAATGAAAAACTGTTTTTT
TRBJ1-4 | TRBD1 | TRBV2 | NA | CASSPTTGNEKLFF | TGTGCCAGCAGTCCCACGACAGGGAATGAAAAACTGTTTTTT
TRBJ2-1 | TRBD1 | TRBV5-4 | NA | CASSFPGGPNNEQFF | TGTGCCAGCAGCTTTCCAGGGGGCCCAAACAATGAGCAGTTCTTC
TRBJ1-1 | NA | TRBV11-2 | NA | CASSLREAAFF | TGTGCCAGCAGCTTACGGGAGGCAGCTTTCTTT
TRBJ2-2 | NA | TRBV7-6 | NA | CASSLGSNTGELFF | TGTGCCAGCAGCTTAGGATCGAACACCGGGGAGCTGTTTTTT
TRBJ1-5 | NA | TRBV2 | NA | CASSGGSGTGYSNQPQHF | TGTGCCAGCAGTGGAGGCTCCGGGACCGGCTATAGCAATCAGCCCCAGCATTTT
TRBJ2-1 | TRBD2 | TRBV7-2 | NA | CASSLAWVAGDNEQFF | TGTGCCAGCAGCTTAGCGTGGGTAGCGGGAGACAATGAGCAGTTCTTC
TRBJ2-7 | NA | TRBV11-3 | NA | CASSFRADEQYF | TGTGCCAGCAGCTTTCGGGCAGACGAGCAGTACTTC
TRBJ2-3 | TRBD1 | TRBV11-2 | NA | CASSLAGQYTDTQYF | TGTGCCAGCAGCTTAGCGGGACAGTACACAGATACGCAGTATTTT
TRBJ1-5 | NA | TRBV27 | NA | CASSPSTGHENYSNQPQHF | TGTGCCAGCAGCCCGTCGACAGGACACGAGAACTATAGCAATCAGCCCCAGCATTTT
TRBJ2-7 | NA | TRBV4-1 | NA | CASSQDLGYYEQYF | TGCGCCAGCAGCCAAGATCTGGGGTACTACGAGCAGTACTTC